This TCR beta chain was found in a study of Graves' ophthalmopathy and Graves' hyperthyroidism. Whole-study results and caveats: The blood repertoire also included most expanded thyroid clonotypes above 0.001 frequency.

The CDR3 sequence is 13 residues long. The germline V gene has CDR1 SGHRS and CDR2 YFSETQ. V was pared by 0 bases and J by 3 bases, with 7 bases between. This clonotype was seen ten or more times. The antigen is unknown. Amplification of TCR beta CDR3 regions used RNA transcripts. Following a first-round RT-PCR that used HTBI primers, a second-round multiplex PCR was carried out. TCRdb re-analysed the multiplex PCR reads in MiXCR, keeping a single row per CDR3 protein. The data contain around 170,000 distinct CDR3 sequences, more than 30% of them singletons. The rearrangement uses TRBV5-1 and TRBJ2-7, with D hard to call. The specimen was peripheral blood. The receptor's source is a middle-aged woman with Graves' ophthalmopathy. This CDR3 is CASSLEAGYEQYF. The CDR3 DNA reads as TGCGCCAGCAGCTTGGAAGCTGGCTACGAGCAGTACTTC.